These 18 T cell receptor beta chains came from one sample sequenced in a study of CD8 T cells in ankylosing spondylitis. TCRdb analysed the 5' RACE reads with MiXCR anew, one entry per CDR3 protein. The table records just over 300,000 distinct CDR3 sequences, less than 25% of them present only once. The sequencing sample was made of blood, either unsorted or a sorted T cell fraction (not recorded which). These receptors were collected from a female donor with ankylosing spondylitis or in good health (not recorded which).

V usage is TRBV20-1 and J usage is TRBJ1-5; 11 nucleotides match TRBD1. This CDR3 has 16 residues. Trimming took 6 bases from V and 3 from J; bases not matched to a gene: 10. Germline CDR1 and CDR2: DFQATT and SNEGSKA (reference sequence). CDR3 residues: CSATKWDRGANQPQHF. The CDR3 DNA reads as TGCAGTGCGACAAAGTGGGACAGGGGGGCCAATCAGCCCCAGCATTTT.

The rearrangement joins TRBV29-1 to TRBJ1-1, with TRBD1 matching over 8 bases. Germline CDR1 SQVTM, CDR2 ANQGSEA. J gave up 2 bases and V 6 bases, and 8 bases lay outside the gene matches. The CDR3 has 14 amino acids. This CDR3 is CSVTGGTKNTEAFF. CDR3 nucleotides: TGCAGCGTAACAGGGGGTACGAAAAACACTGAAGCTTTCTTT. The whole variable domain, filled in from reference TRBV29-1 and TRBJ1-1, reads SAVISQKPSRDICQRGTSLTIQCQVDSQVTMMFWYRQQPGQSLTLIATANQGSEATYESGFVIDKFPISRPNLTFSTLTVSNMSPEDSSIYLCSVTGGTKNTEAFFGQGTRLTVV.

This clonotype has just a few counts. The J gene is TRBJ2-7, the V gene TRBV10-3, with 9 bases lining up with TRBD1. The germline V gene has CDR1 ENHRY and CDR2 SYGVKD. The CDR3 is made up of 16 amino acids. Germline trimming cut 5 bases from V and 2 bases from J; bases unmatched to any gene: 10. The CDR3 nucleotides are TGTGCCATCAGTCAACCCGGACAGGGGCGAACCTACGAGCAGTACTTC. Residues: CAISQPGQGRTYEQYF.

The table lists this clonotype with many counts. The chain uses TRBV29-1 and TRBJ2-7; no clear D. This CDR3 contains 11 residues. The ends were cut back, 7 bases at V and 1 base at J, with 8 bases in the middle. Germline V gene lookup returns CDR1 SQVTM and CDR2 ANQGSEA. CDR3 in DNA: TGCAGCGGTCTGGGTTCCTACGAGCAGTACTTC. This sequence encodes CSGLGSYEQYF.

This clonotype occurred a few times. CDR3 DNA: TGTGCCAGCAGCTTGTCCGGGGATTACGAGCAGTACTTC. Translating it yields CASSLSGDYEQYF. This chain uses TRBV11-3 with TRBJ2-7, with D perhaps matching TRBD2 (5 bases). Trimming left V 3 bases short and J 4 bases short, with 10 bases between. From germline, CDR1 is SGHNT and CDR2 YENEEA. This CDR3 is built from 13 residues.

The chain carries TRBV24-1 and TRBJ2-7, with D hard to call. This CDR3 spans 16 amino acids. CDR1 KGHDR and CDR2 SFDVKD come from the germline V gene. V lost 0 bases, J lost 3 bases, and 14 bases lay in between. CDR3 in amino acids: CATSDLRGFGNYEQYF. CDR3 DNA sequence: TGTGCCACCAGTGATTTGCGTGGTTTTGGTAACTACGAGCAGTACTTC.

Worth noting for this clonotype: A read error may be the cause here, since a much bigger clone is one base away. The chain combines TRBV6-5 with TRBJ2-3; D is unclear. V dropped 6 bases and J dropped 4 bases, with 5 bases sitting between them. CDR1 and CDR2 from the germline V gene are MNHEY and SVGAGI. The CDR3 is made up of 11 amino acids. CDR3 loop: CASSMADTQYF. In DNA, the CDR3 is TGTGCCAGCAGCATGGCAGATACGCAGTATTTT.

The V and J genes are TRBV12-3 or TRBV12-4 and TRBJ2-7; a possible D gene is TRBD2 (6 bases). The CDR3 has 15 amino acids. V lost 2 bases and J 5 bases, leaving 16 bases between the germline ends. The CDR3 region has the DNA TGTGCCAGCAGTTTACGAGGGACCGGACTAAACGAGCAGTACTTC. Its translation: CASSLRGTGLNEQYF.

V gene TRBV20-1 combines with J gene TRBJ2-4; TRBD2 might be the D (6 bases). V was cut by 0 bases and J by 8 bases, with 14 bases left in between. CDR1 and CDR2 from the germline V gene are DFQATT and SNEGSKA (reference sequence). The CDR3 totals 14 residues. The CDR3 nucleotides read TGCAGTGCTAGAGATTGGGCTAGCGTAGACATTCAGTACTTC. Translated, it gives CSARDWASVDIQYF.

The sample holds a few counts of this clonotype. V gene TRBV7-2 combines with J gene TRBJ2-5; the D is unclear. This CDR3 is 13 amino acids long. The germline V and J ends were trimmed by 3 bases and 3 bases, with 8 bases remaining between them. The germline V gene has CDR1 SGHTA and CDR2 FQGNSA. The CDR3 DNA is TGTGCCAGCAGCTTTACTTGGGAAGAGACCCAGTACTTC. This encodes CASSFTWEETQYF.

This clonotype came up a few times. CDR3: CASSRTGAGEQFF. The CDR3 nucleotides are TGTGCCAGCAGCCGAACAGGGGCCGGTGAGCAGTTCTTC. The chain is built from TRBV3-1 and TRBJ2-1, with 7 nucleotides matching TRBD1. Trimming at V came to 4 bases and at J to 9 bases, leaving 6 bases not matched to a gene. This CDR3 is built from 13 residues. Per germline, CDR1 LGHDT and CDR2 YNNKEL (reference sequence).

V is TRBV7-2 and J is TRBJ2-1; TRBD2 matches at 8 bases. The CDR3 length is 14 residues. Germline CDR1 reads SGHTA; CDR2 reads FQGNSA. V gave up 3 bases and J gave up 7 bases; unmatched junction bases: 5. The CDR3 loop reads CASSFGRESNEQFF. The CDR3 DNA reads as TGTGCCAGCAGCTTCGGGAGGGAGAGTAATGAGCAGTTCTTC.

This clonotype was picked up many times. This sequence joins TRBV29-1 and TRBJ1-1, with D perhaps TRBD1 (5 bases). V lost 4 bases and J 4 bases, leaving 13 bases between the germline ends. Per the germline V gene, CDR1 is SQVTM and CDR2 is ANQGSEA. The CDR3 consists of 13 residues. The CDR3 loop is CSVVRTQGTEAFF. DNA of the CDR3: TGCAGCGTTGTGCGGACCCAGGGCACTGAAGCTTTCTTT. The complete variable domain, with remaining parts taken from reference TRBV29-1 and TRBJ1-1, reads SAVISQKPSRDICQRGTSLTIQCQVDSQVTMMFWYRQQPGQSLTLIATANQGSEATYESGFVIDKFPISRPNLTFSTLTVSNMSPEDSSIYLCSVVRTQGTEAFFGQGTRLTVV.

This chain uses TRBV10-3 with TRBJ2-2; TRBD2 aligns across 11 bases. Germline CDR1 reads ENHRY; CDR2 reads SYGVKD. The CDR3 runs to 14 residues. With V trimmed by 8 bases and J by 5 bases, 4 bases remained unmatched. The CDR3 DNA follows: TGTGCCATCTCTAGCGGGAGGTTAACCGGGGAGCTGTTTTTT. Its translation: CAISSGRLTGELFF.

The chain joins TRBV29-1 to TRBJ2-6; 7 bases map to TRBD1. CDR3 length: 17 amino acids. Germline V gene data show CDR1 as SQVTM and CDR2 as ANQGSEA. The J segment lost 0 bases and the V segment lost 5 bases, leaving 10 bases of the junction unmatched. The DNA of the CDR3 is TGCAGCGTTCTACTCGGGACAGACCGCTCTGGGGCCAACGTCCTGACTTTC. This gives the protein CSVLLGTDRSGANVLTF.

The chain links TRBV20-1 to TRBJ1-1; 10 positions match TRBD1. The CDR3 loop spans 12 amino acids. V lost 3 bases, J lost 11 bases, and 6 bases stayed unmatched. In germline, CDR1 is DFQATT, CDR2 SNEGSKA (reference sequence). CDR3 bases: TGCAGTGCTAGGGGGGGACAGGGGACGGCTTTCTTT. Its protein product is CSARGGQGTAFF.

The chain uses TRBV5-1 and TRBJ2-2; TRBD2 matches 9 bases. With V trimmed by 0 bases and J by 4 bases, 4 bases remained unmatched. The CDR3 spans 16 residues. CDR1 SGHRS and CDR2 YFSETQ come from the germline V gene. The CDR3: CASSLVSGSATGELFF. The CDR3 DNA follows: TGCGCCAGCAGCTTGGTTAGCGGGAGTGCCACCGGGGAGCTGTTTTTT.

The chain carries TRBV12-3 or TRBV12-4 and TRBJ2-1; weak D call: TRBD2 (6 bases). The V gene lost 6 bases and the J gene lost 9 bases, with 15 bases spanning the gap. This CDR3 comprises 13 residues. This CDR3 reads CASSPSRLGEQFF. Written as DNA, the CDR3 is TGTGCCAGCAGCCCTAGCCGACTAGGTGAGCAGTTCTTC.